Shown below are 22 T cell receptor beta chains from a single sample sequenced in a study of T cell repertoires in cytomegalovirus infection (dated by TCRdb to the late 2010s). The antigens these receptors bind are not known. The treatment or condition label, as the study defines it: in vitro stimulation with specific CMV peptide epitopes to enrich CMV-specific T cells. Sequenced using an Illumina HiSeq 1500. The public reads were run again by TCRdb, first through fastp at Q25 and then through MiXCR, and only productive beta chains were kept. Merged by CDR3 protein, the rows form single entries marked with the most common genes and DNA. The sample profile shows just under 500,000 distinct CDR3 sequences; around a third of them were found once. Roughly a sixth of the sample rests with the top ten. Source: cultured PBMCs, taken from culture after CMV antigen stimulation. The receptors here all came from a human donor in good health (CMV status not recorded). Some clones in this sample may be carry-over from other donors' samples.

This rearrangement joins TRBV28 to TRBJ2-5; either TRBD1 or TRBD2 may fit D (5 bases each). V was shortened by 3 bases and J by 2 bases, with 19 bases between the two germline ends. This CDR3 region has 17 residues. Germline-derived CDR1 and CDR2 are MDHEN and SYDVKM. The CDR3 DNA sequence: TGTGCCAGCAGTTTCGGGGATGGGCAGGGTTGGCAAGAGACCCAGTACTTC. Translated, it gives CASSFGDGQGWQETQYF.

The V and J genes are TRBV7-6 and TRBJ2-1; tentatively, D is TRBD2 (6 bases). The CDR3 spans 14 residues. Germline CDR1 reads SGHVS; CDR2 reads FNYEAQ. V was shortened by 1 base and J by 5 bases, with 9 bases between the two germline ends. CDR3 loop: CASSLERANNEQFF. DNA of the CDR3: TGTGCCAGCAGCTTAGAGCGGGCTAACAATGAGCAGTTCTTC.

The chain recombines TRBV6-5 with TRBJ2-1, with D unclear. This CDR3 comprises 14 residues. CDR1 is MNHEY, CDR2 SVGAGI, per germline. V was trimmed by 6 bases and J by 4 bases, leaving 13 bases between them. CDR3 protein: CASSRGPIYNEQFF. The CDR3 DNA reads TGTGCCAGCAGCCGAGGACCGATTTACAATGAGCAGTTCTTC.

The genes are TRBV7-2 and TRBJ2-1; TRBD1 aligns across 7 bases. Germline CDR1 is SGHTA and CDR2 is FQGNSA. The CDR3 has 15 amino acids. Trimming at V came to 6 bases and at J to 4 bases, leaving 9 bases not matched to a gene. The CDR3 loop is CASRRQGTRYNEQFF. The CDR3 DNA reads TGTGCCAGCAGGCGACAGGGTACACGATACAATGAGCAGTTCTTC. Combining the CDR3 with reference TRBV7-2 and TRBJ2-1 gives the whole variable domain GAGVSQSPSNKVTEKGKDVELRCDPISGHTALYWYRQSLGQGLEFLIYFQGNSAPDKSGLPSDRFSAERTGGSVSTLTIQRTQQEDSAVYLCASRRQGTRYNEQFFGPGTRLTVL.

The rearrangement uses TRBV23-1 and TRBJ2-3, with D perhaps TRBD1 (6 bases). TRBV23-1 is noted as an ORF with a role that remains uncertain. V lost 6 bases and J lost 10, with 14 bases in between. CDR3 length: 12 residues. CDR3 in amino acids: CASSLTRGSQYF. CDR3 in DNA: TGCGCCAGCAGCCTAACTAGGGGGTCGCAGTATTTT.

J is TRBJ1-6 and V is TRBV24-1, with D hard to call. This CDR3 is 13 amino acids long. With 3 bases removed from V and 7 bases from J, the gap between germline ends came to 6 bases. The germline V gene encodes CDR1 KGHDR and CDR2 SFDVKD. Written as DNA, the CDR3 is TGTGCCACCAGTGATGGGAGGAATTCACCCCTCCACTTT. This translates into CATSDGRNSPLHF.

The chain employs TRBV7-8 and TRBJ1-2; 7 nucleotides line up with TRBD1. Germline V lookup: CDR1 SGHVS, CDR2 FQNEAQ. Germline trimming cut 2 bases from V and 6 bases from J; bases unmatched to any gene: 3. The CDR3 covers 13 residues. This CDR3 is CASSLTDRDGYTF. CDR3 in DNA: TGTGCCAGCAGCTTAACCGACAGGGATGGCTACACCTTC. Supplemented by reference TRBV7-8 and TRBJ1-2, the full variable domain reads GAGVSQSPRYKVAKRGQDVALRCDPISGHVSLFWYQQALGQGPEFLTYFQNEAQLDKSGLPSDRFFAERPEGSVSTLKIQRTQQEDSAVYLCASSLTDRDGYTFGSGTRLTVV.

The chain carries TRBV6-2 or TRBV6-3 and TRBJ1-5; D not certain. Germline V lookup: CDR1 MNHEY, CDR2 SVGEGT. The CDR3 sequence is 15 residues long. V was trimmed by 5 bases and J by 1 base, leaving 12 bases between them. CDR3 in DNA: TGTGCCAGCAGTCTCGACATAAGGAGCAATCAGCCCCAGCATTTT. Translated: CASSLDIRSNQPQHF.

This chain connects TRBV7-3 to TRBJ2-5; the match to TRBD2 covers 10 bases. The germline V gene encodes CDR1 SGHTA and CDR2 FQGTGA. The CDR3 is 13 amino acids. V dropped 5 bases and J dropped 8; count of bases not matched to a gene: 5. As DNA, the CDR3 is TGTGCCAGCAGCCCGGGACTAGCGACTACCCAGTACTTC. Translation gives CASSPGLATTQYF.

V and J are TRBV14 and TRBJ2-3, with 11 nucleotides matching TRBD1. V was clipped by 2 bases and J by 5 bases; unmatched bases: 3. The CDR3 is made up of 15 amino acids. The germline V gene has CDR1 SGHDN and CDR2 FVKESK. CDR3: CASSQRTGGIDTQYF. The CDR3 nucleotides are TGTGCCAGCAGCCAAAGGACAGGGGGCATAGATACGCAGTATTTT.

This chain connects TRBV20-1 to TRBJ2-2; TRBD2 matches 9 bases. V lost 4 bases, J lost 0 bases, and 3 bases stayed unmatched. CDR3 length equals 15 residues. CDR1 and CDR2 (germline): DFQATT, SNEGSKA (reference sequence). The CDR3, as DNA: TGCAGTGCTACCCTAGCGGGACCGAACACCGGGGAGCTGTTTTTT. Translating gives CSATLAGPNTGELFF.

This clonotype was recorded only once. The chain employs TRBV5-1 and TRBJ2-3; tentative D call: TRBD2 (5 bases). This CDR3 spans 14 amino acids. The germline V and J ends were trimmed by 6 bases and 4 bases, with 15 bases remaining between them. CDR1 is SGHRS, CDR2 YFSETQ, per germline. CDR3 coding DNA: TGCGCCAGCACCGAGAATCAACTAGCAGATACGCAGTATTTT. Translated: CASTENQLADTQYF.

The chain combines TRBV15 with TRBJ2-2, with 9 bases lining up with TRBD1. The CDR3 is 16 amino acids. With 1 base clipped from V and 5 bases from J, the junction kept 5 bases outside the gene matches. Germline assignment: CDR1 LNHNV and CDR2 YYDKDF (reference sequence). CDR3 region: CATSRAGQGWTGELFF. CDR3 DNA: TGTGCCACCAGCAGAGCTGGACAGGGGTGGACCGGGGAGCTGTTTTTT.

The CDR3 sequence is CASSLGTHTGELFF. CDR3 nucleotides: TGTGCCAGCAGCTTGGGAACCCACACCGGGGAGCTGTTTTTT. The chain employs TRBV7-2 and TRBJ2-2, with unresolved D. CDR3 length equals 14 residues. Trimming pared 3 bases from V and 3 bases from J, leaving 8 bases between. CDR1 is SGHTA, CDR2 FQGNSA, per germline.

The chain combines TRBV28 with TRBJ2-7; TRBD2 aligns across 8 bases. The CDR3 consists of 13 residues. CDR1 is MDHEN and CDR2 is SYDVKM in the germline V gene. The trim removed 7 bases at V and 2 bases at J, leaving 4 bases unmatched. CDR3 coding DNA: TGTGCCAGCACTAGCGGGTTAACCTACGAGCAGTACTTC. Translated, it gives CASTSGLTYEQYF. Based on the CDR3 plus reference TRBV28 and TRBJ2-7, the full variable domain is DVKVTQSSRYLVKRTGEKVFLECVQDMDHENMFWYRQDPGLGLRLIYFSYDVKMKEKGDIPEGYSVSREKKERFSLILESASTNQTSMYLCASTSGLTYEQYFGPGTRLTVT.

The genes are TRBV11-2 and TRBJ2-3; D might be TRBD1 or TRBD2, each matching 5 bases. The CDR3 extends over 13 amino acids. CDR1 is SGHAT, CDR2 FQNNGV, per germline. Deletions cut 5 bases from V and 5 bases from J, with 11 bases between. For the CDR3, the DNA is TGTGCCAGCAGCCCTGGGACCGAAGATACGCAGTATTTT. Residues: CASSPGTEDTQYF.

There are many counts of this clonotype. J is TRBJ1-2 and V is TRBV7-6, with a weak D call TRBD1 (6 bases). Trimming removed 3 bases from V and 8 bases from J, with 16 bases in between. Germline CDR1 is SGHVS and CDR2 is FNYEAQ. This CDR3 has 14 residues. The CDR3 nucleotides read TGTGCCAGCAGCTTCACACAGGGACCTGAGGGCTACACCTTC. It is translated as CASSFTQGPEGYTF.

This sequence joins TRBV12-3 or TRBV12-4 and TRBJ2-1; D is ambiguous. This CDR3 is 13 amino acids long. The V end lost 6 bases, the J end lost 4 bases, and 10 bases lay between the germline ends. The CDR3 DNA sequence: TGTGCCAGCAGCCCCACTGGGTACAATGAGCAGTTCTTC. It specifies CASSPTGYNEQFF.

The J gene is TRBJ2-5, the V gene TRBV5-1, with D perhaps TRBD1 (7 bases). Germline CDR1 is SGHRS and CDR2 is YFSETQ. Between the trimmed V and J ends, which lost 3 bases and 3 bases, there was a span of 21 bases. The CDR3 consists of 17 residues. The CDR3 DNA reads as TGCGCCAGCAGCTCCCCCAGACAGGGTGGCGGGAAAGAGACCCAGTACTTC. Translated: CASSSPRQGGGKETQYF.

The rearrangement links TRBV5-1 to TRBJ1-2; no clear D. V was shortened by 1 base and J by 2 bases, with 9 bases between the two germline ends. CDR1 and CDR2 from the germline V gene are SGHRS and YFSETQ. This CDR3 contains 14 residues. CDR3 nucleotide sequence: TGCGCCAGCAGCTTGCCAGGTTGGAACTATGGCTACACCTTC. Translated: CASSLPGWNYGYTF.

This sequence joins TRBV6-5 and TRBJ1-5; 7 bases map to TRBD1. This CDR3 region has 14 residues. The V segment lost 6 bases and the J segment 5 bases; nucleotides outside the gene matches: 7. Germline loops: CDR1 MNHEY, CDR2 SVGAGI. CDR3 nucleotide sequence: TGTGCCAGCAGAACGACAGGGAGGGATCAGCCCCAGCATTTT. Translating it yields CASRTTGRDQPQHF.

This clonotype showed up just a few times. The J gene is TRBJ2-5, the V gene TRBV24-1; D is unresolved. This CDR3 contains 12 residues. Germline V lookup: CDR1 KGHDR, CDR2 SFDVKD. Trimming removed 0 bases at V and 5 bases at J, with 3 bases between. CDR3 residues: CATSDLQETQYF. The CDR3 DNA reads TGTGCCACCAGTGATTTGCAGGAGACCCAGTACTTC.